This TCR beta chain comes out of a study of cytomegalovirus exposure and HLA in healthy donors. The overall study: The 120 validation repertoires, a later analysis reported, used the same platform as the 650 to 800 repertoires from the first cohort.

The CDR3 sequence is 20 residues long. This clone came up once. Its antigen is not identified. Whole-study results and caveats: The study found most TCR sequences rare, yet found some public TCRs in many donors. TCR beta chains numbering approximately 150 were designated cytomegalovirus-associated. Both high specificity and high sensitivity reportedly marked the classifier's diagnosis of cytomegalovirus status.

The repertoire was sequenced with immunoSEQ multiplex PCR; TCRdb's copy has only in-frame clones and lacks some. The sample shows 150,000 to 200,000 clones, about 82% of them seen only once. The TCR comes from a man aged 25 to 40 in good health and CMV-seropositive. Sequenced input: PBMCs. The rearrangement uses TRBV21-1 and TRBJ2-1; the listed D gene, TRBD2, was not tested against the DNA. TRBV21-1 is an annotated pseudogene. The DNA of the CDR3 is TGTGCCAGCAGCAATAGGGGACTAGCGGGGGGCCCTGACTCCTACAATGAGCAGTTCTTC. Its translation is CASSNRGLAGGPDSYNEQFF.